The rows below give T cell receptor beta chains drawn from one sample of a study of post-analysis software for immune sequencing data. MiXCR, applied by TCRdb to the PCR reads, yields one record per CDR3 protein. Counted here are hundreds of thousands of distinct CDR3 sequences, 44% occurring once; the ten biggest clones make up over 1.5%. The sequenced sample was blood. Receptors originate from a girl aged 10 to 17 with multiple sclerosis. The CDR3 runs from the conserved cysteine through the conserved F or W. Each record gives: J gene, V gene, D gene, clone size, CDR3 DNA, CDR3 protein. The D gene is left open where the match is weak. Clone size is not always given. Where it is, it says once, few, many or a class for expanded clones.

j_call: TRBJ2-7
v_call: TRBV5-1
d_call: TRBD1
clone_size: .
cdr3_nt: TGCGCCAGCAAACGGCAGGGGGATACCTACGAGCAGTACTTC
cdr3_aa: CASKRQGDTYEQYF

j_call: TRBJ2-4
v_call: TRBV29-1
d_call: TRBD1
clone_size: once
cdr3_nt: TGCAGCGTCCCCGACAGGGTGGCCAAAAACATTCAGTACTTC
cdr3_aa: CSVPDRVAKNIQYF

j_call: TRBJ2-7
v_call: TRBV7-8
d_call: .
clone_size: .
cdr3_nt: TGTGCCAGCAACCTCGAGGGGCAGGGCCACGAGCAGTACTTC
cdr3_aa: CASNLEGQGHEQYF

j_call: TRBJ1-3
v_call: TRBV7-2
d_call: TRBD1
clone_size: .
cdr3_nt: TGTGCCAGCAGGCTAACAGGGGGCGCCCCCTCTGGAAACACCATATATTTT
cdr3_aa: CASRLTGGAPSGNTIYF

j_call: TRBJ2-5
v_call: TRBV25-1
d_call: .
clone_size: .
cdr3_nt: TGTGCCAGCGGGGGGGCCGAAGAGACCCAGTACTTC
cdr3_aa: CASGGAEETQYF

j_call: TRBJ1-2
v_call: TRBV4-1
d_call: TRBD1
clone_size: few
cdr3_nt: TGCGCCAGCAGCCCCTATCCACAGGGGAGAGGTGGCTACACCTTC
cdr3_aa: CASSPYPQGRGGYTF

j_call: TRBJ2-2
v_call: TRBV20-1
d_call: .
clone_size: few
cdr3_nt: TGCAGTGCTAGAAGGGTCGGGGAGCTGTTTTTT
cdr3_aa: CSARRVGELFF

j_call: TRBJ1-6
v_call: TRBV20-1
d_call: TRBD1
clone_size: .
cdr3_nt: TGCAGTGCTAGAGTGGAGGGGGCGCCTAATTCACCCCTCCACTTT
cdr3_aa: CSARVEGAPNSPLHF

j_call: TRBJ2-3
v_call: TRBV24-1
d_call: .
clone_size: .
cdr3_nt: TGTGCCACCAGTAGTGCAGATACGCAGTATTTT
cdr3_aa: CATSSADTQYF

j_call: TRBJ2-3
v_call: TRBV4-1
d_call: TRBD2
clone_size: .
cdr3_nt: TGCGCCAGCAGCTTAGCGGGCCCCCCAGATACGCAGTATTTT
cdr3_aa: CASSLAGPPDTQYF

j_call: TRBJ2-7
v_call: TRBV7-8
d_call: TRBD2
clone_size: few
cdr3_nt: TGTGCCAGCAGCTTTCGGGACGCGGGGGAGGCCTACGAGCAGTACTTC
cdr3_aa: CASSFRDAGEAYEQYF

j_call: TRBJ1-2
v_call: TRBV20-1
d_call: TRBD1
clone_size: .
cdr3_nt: TGCAGTGCTAGAAACTTGGGACAGGGGGGTGGCTACACCTTC
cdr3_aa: CSARNLGQGGGYTF

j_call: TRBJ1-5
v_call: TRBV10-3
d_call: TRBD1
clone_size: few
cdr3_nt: TGTGCCATCAGTGAGTCGTGGTCAGGGGGCGCGGGTCAGCCCCAGCATTTT
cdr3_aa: CAISESWSGGAGQPQHF

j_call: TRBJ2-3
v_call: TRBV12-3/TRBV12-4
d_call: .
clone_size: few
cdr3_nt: TGTGCCGCCCTGGACACAGATACGCAGTATTTT
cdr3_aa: CAALDTDTQYF

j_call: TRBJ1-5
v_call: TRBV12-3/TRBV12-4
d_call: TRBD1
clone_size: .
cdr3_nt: TGTGCCAGCAGTTTGACAGGGAGTCAGCCCCAGCATTTT
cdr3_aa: CASSLTGSQPQHF

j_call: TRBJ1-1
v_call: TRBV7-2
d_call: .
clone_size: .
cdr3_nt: TGTGCCAGCAGCTTAGTGGGTGCAGTGGGTACTGAAGCTTTCTTT
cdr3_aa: CASSLVGAVGTEAFF

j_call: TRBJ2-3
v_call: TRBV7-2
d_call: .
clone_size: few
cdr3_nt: TGTGCCAGCAGCTTGGGGGTCCGGGACTCGCAGTATTTT
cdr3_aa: CASSLGVRDSQYF

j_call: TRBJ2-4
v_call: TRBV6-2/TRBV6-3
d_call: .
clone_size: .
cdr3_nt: TGTGCCAGCAGTTACGGGGGAAACATTCAGTACTTC
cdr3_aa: CASSYGGNIQYF

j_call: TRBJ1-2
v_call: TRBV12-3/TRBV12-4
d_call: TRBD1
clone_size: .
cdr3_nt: TGTGCCAGCAGCGAACAGGGGGCGGACTATGGCTACACCTTC
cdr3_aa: CASSEQGADYGYTF

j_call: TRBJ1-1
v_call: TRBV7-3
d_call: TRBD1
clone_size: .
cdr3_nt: TGTGCCAGCAGCTTAACCAGCGACAGGGCCACTGAAGCTTTCTTT
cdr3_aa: CASSLTSDRATEAFF

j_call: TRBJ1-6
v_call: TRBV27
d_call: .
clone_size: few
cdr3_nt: TGTGCCAGCAGGCTGGAAGGGTGGGATTCACCCCTCCACTTT
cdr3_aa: CASRLEGWDSPLHF

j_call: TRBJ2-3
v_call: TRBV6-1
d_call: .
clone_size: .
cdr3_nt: TGTGCCAGCAGTGTCGGGGCTAGTAGCCGGAGGGCAGATACGCAGTATTTT
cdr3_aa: CASSVGASSRRADTQYF

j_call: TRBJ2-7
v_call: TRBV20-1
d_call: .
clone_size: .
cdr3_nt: TGCAGTGCTAGAGGGACAGCGCCATCCTACGAGCAGTACTTC
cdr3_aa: CSARGTAPSYEQYF

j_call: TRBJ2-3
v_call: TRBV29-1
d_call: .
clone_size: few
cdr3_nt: TGCAGCGTTGAAGCGACTAGCACAGATACGCAGTATTTT
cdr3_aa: CSVEATSTDTQYF

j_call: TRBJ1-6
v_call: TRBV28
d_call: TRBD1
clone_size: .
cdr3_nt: TGTGCCAGCAGTACCGGGACAGGCAATAATTCACCCCTCCACTTT
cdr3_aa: CASSTGTGNNSPLHF

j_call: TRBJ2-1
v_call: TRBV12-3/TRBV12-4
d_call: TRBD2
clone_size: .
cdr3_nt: TGTGCCAGCAGCCTGCGGGAGCTGGGTGAGCAGTTCTTC
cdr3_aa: CASSLRELGEQFF

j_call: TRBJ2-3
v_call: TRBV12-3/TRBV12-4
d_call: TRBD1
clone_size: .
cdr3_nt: TGTGCCAGCAGTCGCCCCACAGGGGGCACAGATACGCAGTATTTT
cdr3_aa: CASSRPTGGTDTQYF